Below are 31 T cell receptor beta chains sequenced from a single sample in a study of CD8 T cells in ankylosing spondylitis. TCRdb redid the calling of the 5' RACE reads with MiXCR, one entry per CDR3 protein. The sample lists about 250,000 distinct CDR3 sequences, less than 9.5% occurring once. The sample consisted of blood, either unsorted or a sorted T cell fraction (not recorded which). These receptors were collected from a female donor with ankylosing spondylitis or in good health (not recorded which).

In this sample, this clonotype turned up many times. CDR3 in amino acids: CASSQTYEQYF. The DNA for the CDR3 is TGTGCCAGCAGCCAGACCTACGAGCAGTACTTC. The chain couples TRBV14 to TRBJ2-7; D uncertain. The CDR3 extends over 11 amino acids. Germline-derived CDR1 and CDR2 are SGHDN and FVKESK. V was trimmed by 3 bases and J by 2 bases, leaving 2 bases between them.

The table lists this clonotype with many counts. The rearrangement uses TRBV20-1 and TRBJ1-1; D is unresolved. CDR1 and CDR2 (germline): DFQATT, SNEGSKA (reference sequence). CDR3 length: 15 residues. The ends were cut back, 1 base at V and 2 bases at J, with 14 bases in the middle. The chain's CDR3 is CSARGPQILNTEAFF. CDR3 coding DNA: TGCAGTGCTAGAGGGCCACAGATCCTCAACACTGAAGCTTTCTTT.

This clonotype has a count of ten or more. The CDR3 sequence: CASGTSAQVITDTQYF. The CDR3 bases are TGCGCCAGCGGGACTAGCGCCCAGGTCATCACAGATACGCAGTATTTT. The rearrangement uses TRBV5-1 and TRBJ2-3; 10 bases align to TRBD2. This CDR3 comprises 16 residues. With V trimmed by 7 bases and J by 2 bases, 10 bases remained unmatched. Germline values: CDR1 SGHRS, CDR2 YFSETQ.

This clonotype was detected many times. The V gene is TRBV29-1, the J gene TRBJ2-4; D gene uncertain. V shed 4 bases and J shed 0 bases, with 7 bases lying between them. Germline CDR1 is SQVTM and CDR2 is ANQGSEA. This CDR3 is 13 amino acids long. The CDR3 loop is CSVVTQAKNIQYF. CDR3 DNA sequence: TGCAGCGTTGTGACACAAGCCAAAAACATTCAGTACTTC.

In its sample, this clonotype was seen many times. CDR3 coding DNA: TGTGCCAGCAGTGCCCCGGGGGCAAGGGGCGAGCAGTACTTC. Translation: CASSAPGARGEQYF. The chain recombines TRBV6-1 with TRBJ2-7; D possibly matches TRBD1 or TRBD2 (6 bases each). The CDR3 consists of 14 residues. Per germline, CDR1 MNHNS and CDR2 SASEGT. Between the trimmed V and J ends, which lost 4 bases and 6 bases, there was a span of 16 bases.

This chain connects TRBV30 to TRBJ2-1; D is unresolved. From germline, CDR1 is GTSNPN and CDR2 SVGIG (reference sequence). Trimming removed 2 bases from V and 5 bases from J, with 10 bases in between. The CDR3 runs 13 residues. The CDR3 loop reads CAWSPRTDNEQFF. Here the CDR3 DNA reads TGTGCCTGGAGTCCCCGAACTGACAATGAGCAGTTCTTC.

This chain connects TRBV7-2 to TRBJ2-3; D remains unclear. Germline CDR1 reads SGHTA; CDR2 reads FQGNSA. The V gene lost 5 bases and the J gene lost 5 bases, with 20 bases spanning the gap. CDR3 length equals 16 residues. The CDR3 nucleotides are TGTGCCAGCAGCACCGAATTAGTAGGCGGAGTAGATACGCAGTATTTT. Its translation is CASSTELVGGVDTQYF.

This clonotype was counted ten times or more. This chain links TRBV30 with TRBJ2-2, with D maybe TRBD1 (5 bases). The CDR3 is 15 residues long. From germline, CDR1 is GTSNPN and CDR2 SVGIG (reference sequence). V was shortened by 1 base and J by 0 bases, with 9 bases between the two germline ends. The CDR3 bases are TGTGCCTGGAGTGCAGGGCTCGCGAACACCGGGGAGCTGTTTTTT. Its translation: CAWSAGLANTGELFF.

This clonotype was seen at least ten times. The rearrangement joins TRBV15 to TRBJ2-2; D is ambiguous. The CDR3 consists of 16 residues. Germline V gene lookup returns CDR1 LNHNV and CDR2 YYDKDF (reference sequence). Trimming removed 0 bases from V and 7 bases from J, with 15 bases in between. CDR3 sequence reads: CATSREYLTPGGELFF. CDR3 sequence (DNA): TGTGCCACCAGCAGAGAGTACCTCACCCCGGGCGGGGAGCTGTTTTTT. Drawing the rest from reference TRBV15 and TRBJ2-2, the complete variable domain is DAMVIQNPRYQVTQFGKPVTLSCSQTLNHNVMYWYQQKSSQAPKLLFHYYDKDFNNEADTPDNFQSRRPNTSFCFLDIRSPGLGDTAMYLCATSREYLTPGGELFFGEGSRLTVL.

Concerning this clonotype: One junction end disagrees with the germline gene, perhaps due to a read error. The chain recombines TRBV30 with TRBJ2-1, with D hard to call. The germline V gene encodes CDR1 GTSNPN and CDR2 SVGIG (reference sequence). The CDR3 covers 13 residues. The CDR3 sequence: CAWGVQGVSEQFF. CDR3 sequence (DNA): TGTGCCTGGGGTGTACAAGGTGTTAGTGAGCAGTTCTTC.

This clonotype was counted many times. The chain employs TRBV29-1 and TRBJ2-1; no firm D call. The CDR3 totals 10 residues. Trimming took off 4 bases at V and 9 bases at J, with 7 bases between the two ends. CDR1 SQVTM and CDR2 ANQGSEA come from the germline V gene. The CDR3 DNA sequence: TGCAGCGTTGGACTTATTGAGCAGTTCTTC. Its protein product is CSVGLIEQFF.

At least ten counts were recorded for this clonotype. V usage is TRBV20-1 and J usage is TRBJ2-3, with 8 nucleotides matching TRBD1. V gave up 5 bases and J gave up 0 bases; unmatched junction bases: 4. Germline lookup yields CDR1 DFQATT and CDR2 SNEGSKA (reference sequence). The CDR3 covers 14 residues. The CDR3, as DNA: TGCAGTGCTGGGACAGGCCCTAGCACAGATACGCAGTATTTT. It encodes CSAGTGPSTDTQYF.

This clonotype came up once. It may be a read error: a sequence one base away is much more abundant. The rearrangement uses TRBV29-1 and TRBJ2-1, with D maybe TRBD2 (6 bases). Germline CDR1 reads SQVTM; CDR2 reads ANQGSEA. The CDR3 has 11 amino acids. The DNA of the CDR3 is TGCGGTGTAGCGGTTTACAATGAGCAGTTCTTC. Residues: CGVAVYNEQFF.

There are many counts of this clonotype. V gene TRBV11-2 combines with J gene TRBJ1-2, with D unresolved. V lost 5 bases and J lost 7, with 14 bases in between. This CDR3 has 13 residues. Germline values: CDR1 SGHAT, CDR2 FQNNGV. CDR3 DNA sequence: TGTGCCAGCAGCCCGCCCGGTCTTGGTGGCTACACCTTC. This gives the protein CASSPPGLGGYTF.

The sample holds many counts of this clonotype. CDR3 nucleotides: TGTGCCAGCAGCTTGAGGGCTAGCGGGATGCCTGAGGAGCTGTTTTTT. Protein sequence: CASSLRASGMPEELFF. V is TRBV5-5 and J is TRBJ2-2, with 9 bases fitting TRBD2. Looked up from germline, CDR1 is SGHKS and CDR2 is YYEKEE (reference sequence). The trim removed 1 base at V and 10 bases at J, leaving 11 bases unmatched. CDR3 length: 16 residues.

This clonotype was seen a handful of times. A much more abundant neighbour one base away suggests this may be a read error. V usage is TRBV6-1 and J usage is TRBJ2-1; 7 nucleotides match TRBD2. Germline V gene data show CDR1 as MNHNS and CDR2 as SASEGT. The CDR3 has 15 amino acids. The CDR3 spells CTSSARSGINNEQFF. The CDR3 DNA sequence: TGTACCAGCAGTGCGCGGAGCGGGATAAACAATGAGCAGTTCTTC.

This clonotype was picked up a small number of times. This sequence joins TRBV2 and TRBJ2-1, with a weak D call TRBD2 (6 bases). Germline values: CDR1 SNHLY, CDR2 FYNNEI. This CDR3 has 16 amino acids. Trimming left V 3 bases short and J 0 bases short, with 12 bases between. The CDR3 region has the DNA TGTGCCAGCAGTGATCTGGGGACTGGCTCCTACAATGAGCAGTTCTTC. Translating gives CASSDLGTGSYNEQFF.

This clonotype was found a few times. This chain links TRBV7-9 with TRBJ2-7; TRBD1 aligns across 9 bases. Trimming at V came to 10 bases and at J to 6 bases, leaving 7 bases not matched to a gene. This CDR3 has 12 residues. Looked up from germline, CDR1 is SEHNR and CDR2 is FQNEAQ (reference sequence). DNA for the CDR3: TGTGCCAAACAGGGGGCGTCGGGCGAGCAGTACTTC. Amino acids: CAKQGASGEQYF. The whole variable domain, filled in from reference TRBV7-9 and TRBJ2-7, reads DTGVSQNPRHKITKRGQNVTFRCDPISEHNRLYWYRQTLGQGPEFLTYFQNEAQLEKSRLLSDRFSAERPKGSFSTLEIQRTEQGDSAMYLCAKQGASGEQYFGPGTRLTVT.

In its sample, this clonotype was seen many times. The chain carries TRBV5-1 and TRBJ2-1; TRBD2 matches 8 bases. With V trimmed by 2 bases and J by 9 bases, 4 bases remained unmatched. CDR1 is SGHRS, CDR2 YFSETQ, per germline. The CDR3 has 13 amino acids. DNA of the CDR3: TGCGCCAGCAGCTTAGCGGGAGACGGTGAGCAGTTCTTC. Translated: CASSLAGDGEQFF.

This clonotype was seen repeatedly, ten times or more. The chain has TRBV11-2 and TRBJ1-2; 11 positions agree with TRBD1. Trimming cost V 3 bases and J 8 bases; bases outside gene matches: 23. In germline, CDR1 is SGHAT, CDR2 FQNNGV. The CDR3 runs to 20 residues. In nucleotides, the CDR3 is TGTGCCAGCAGCTTTTTTAGGGGCGAGGGACAGGGGGATCCCAGACGGGGCTACACCTTC. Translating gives CASSFFRGEGQGDPRRGYTF.

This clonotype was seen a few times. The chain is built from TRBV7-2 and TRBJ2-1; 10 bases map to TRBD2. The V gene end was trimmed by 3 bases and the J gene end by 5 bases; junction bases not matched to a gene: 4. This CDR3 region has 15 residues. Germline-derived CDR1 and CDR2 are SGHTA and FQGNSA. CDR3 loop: CASSFVLAGDNEQFF. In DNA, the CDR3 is TGTGCCAGCAGCTTTGTGCTAGCGGGGGACAATGAGCAGTTCTTC.

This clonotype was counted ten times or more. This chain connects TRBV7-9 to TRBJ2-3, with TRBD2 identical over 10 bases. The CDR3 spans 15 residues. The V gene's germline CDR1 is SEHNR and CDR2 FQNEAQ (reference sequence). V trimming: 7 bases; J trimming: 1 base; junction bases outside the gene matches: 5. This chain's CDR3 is CASNIAGGGTDTQYF. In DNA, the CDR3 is TGTGCCAGCAACATAGCGGGAGGCGGCACAGATACGCAGTATTTT. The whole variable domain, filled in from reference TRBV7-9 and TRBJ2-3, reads DTGVSQNPRHKITKRGQNVTFRCDPISEHNRLYWYRQTLGQGPEFLTYFQNEAQLEKSRLLSDRFSAERPKGSFSTLEIQRTEQGDSAMYLCASNIAGGGTDTQYFGPGTRLTVL.

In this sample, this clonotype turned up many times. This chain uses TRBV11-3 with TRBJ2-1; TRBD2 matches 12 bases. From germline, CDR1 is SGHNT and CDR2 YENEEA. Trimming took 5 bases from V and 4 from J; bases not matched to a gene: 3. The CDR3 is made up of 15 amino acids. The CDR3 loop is CASSPGLAGYNEQFF. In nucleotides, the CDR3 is TGTGCCAGCAGCCCCGGACTAGCGGGATACAATGAGCAGTTCTTC.

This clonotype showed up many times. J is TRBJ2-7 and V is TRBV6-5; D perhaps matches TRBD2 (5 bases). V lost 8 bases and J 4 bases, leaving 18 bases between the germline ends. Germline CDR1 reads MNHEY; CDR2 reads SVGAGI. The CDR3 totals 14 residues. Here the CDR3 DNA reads TGTGCCAGCGGACCTCTAGCAGGAGCATACGAGCAGTACTTC. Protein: CASGPLAGAYEQYF.

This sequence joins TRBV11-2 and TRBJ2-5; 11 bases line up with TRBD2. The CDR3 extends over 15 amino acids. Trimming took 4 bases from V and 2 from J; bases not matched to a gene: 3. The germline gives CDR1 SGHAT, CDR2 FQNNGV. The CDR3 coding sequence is TGTGCCAGCAGCTCCAGGACTAGCGGGCAAGAGACCCAGTACTTC. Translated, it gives CASSSRTSGQETQYF.

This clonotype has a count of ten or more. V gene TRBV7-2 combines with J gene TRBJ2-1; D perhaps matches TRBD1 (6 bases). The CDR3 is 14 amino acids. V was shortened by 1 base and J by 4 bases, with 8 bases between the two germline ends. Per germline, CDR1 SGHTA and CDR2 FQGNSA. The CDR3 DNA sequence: TGTGCCAGCAGCTTAGGGGGGCCGTACAATGAGCAGTTCTTC. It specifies CASSLGGPYNEQFF.

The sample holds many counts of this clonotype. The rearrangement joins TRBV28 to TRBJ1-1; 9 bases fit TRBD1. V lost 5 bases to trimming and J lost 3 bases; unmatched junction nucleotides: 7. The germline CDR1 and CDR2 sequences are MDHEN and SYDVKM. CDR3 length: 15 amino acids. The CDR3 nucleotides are TGTGCCAGCAGTCCGCCACAGGGGGCCCACACTGAAGCTTTCTTT. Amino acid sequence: CASSPPQGAHTEAFF.

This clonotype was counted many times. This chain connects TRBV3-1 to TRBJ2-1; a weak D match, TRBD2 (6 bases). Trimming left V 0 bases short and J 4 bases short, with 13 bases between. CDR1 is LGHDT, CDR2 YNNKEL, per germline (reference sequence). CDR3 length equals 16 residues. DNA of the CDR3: TGTGCCAGCAGCCAAGACCCGGGAGTTTTTTACAATGAGCAGTTCTTC. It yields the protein CASSQDPGVFYNEQFF.

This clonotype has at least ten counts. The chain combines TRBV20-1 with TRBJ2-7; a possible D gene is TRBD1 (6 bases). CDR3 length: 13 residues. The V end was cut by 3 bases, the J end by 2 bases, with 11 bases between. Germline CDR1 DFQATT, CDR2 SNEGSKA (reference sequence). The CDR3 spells CSASRTAAYEQYF. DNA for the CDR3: TGCAGTGCTAGTCGGACAGCAGCCTACGAGCAGTACTTC.

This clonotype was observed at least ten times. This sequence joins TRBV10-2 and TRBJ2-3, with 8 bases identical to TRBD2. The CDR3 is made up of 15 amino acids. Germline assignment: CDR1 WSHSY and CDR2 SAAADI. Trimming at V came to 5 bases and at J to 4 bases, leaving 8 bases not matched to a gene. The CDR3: CASSSGAGVADTQYF. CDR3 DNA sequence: TGCGCCAGCAGTAGCGGAGCGGGAGTGGCAGATACGCAGTATTTT.

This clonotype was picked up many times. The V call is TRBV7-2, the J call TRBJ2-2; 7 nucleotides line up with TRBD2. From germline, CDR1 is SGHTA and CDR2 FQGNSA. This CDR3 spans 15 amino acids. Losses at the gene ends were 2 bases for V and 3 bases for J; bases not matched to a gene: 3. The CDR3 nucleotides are TGTGCCAGCAGCTTAATAGCGGGCCACACCGGGGAGCTGTTTTTT. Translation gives CASSLIAGHTGELFF.